One and the same sample provided the 21 T cell receptor beta chains below, sequenced in a study of blood T cell repertoires in COVID-19. This table comes from immunoSEQ multiplex PCR, and its TCRdb copy is limited to in-frame clones, with some not included. The sample has around 80,000 clones, more than 65% seen once; the top ten hold around 12%. Specimen: peripheral blood. These receptors were collected from a man at least 80 years old with acute or convalescent COVID-19.

The gene calls are TRBV5-1 and TRBJ2-7, with 9 bases aligning to TRBD2. Per the germline V gene, CDR1 is SGHRS and CDR2 is YFSETQ. V was pared by 0 bases and J by 4 bases, with 8 bases of the junction left unmatched. This CDR3 comprises 16 residues. CDR3 loop: CASSLEQRGAGYEQYF. The CDR3 DNA sequence: TGCGCCAGCAGCTTGGAACAGCGGGGGGCGGGGTACGAGCAGTACTTC.

The CDR3: CASSYGQANQPQHF. In DNA form, the CDR3 reads TGTGCCAGCAGTTACGGTCAGGCCAATCAGCCCCAGCATTTT. V is TRBV6-6 and J is TRBJ1-5; D uncertain. V was cut by 2 bases and J by 3 bases, with 8 bases left in between. CDR3 size: 14 residues. Germline assignment: CDR1 MNHNY and CDR2 SVGAGI (reference sequence).

The rearrangement links TRBV3-1 (or the pseudogene TRBV3-2) to TRBJ2-3; the match to TRBD2 covers 9 bases. V lost 0 bases and J lost 8; bases outside the gene matches: 6. Germline lookup yields CDR1 LGHDT and CDR2 YNNKEL (reference sequence). The CDR3 length is 15 residues. CDR3 residues: CASSQDGRGGPTQYF. For the CDR3, the DNA is TGTGCCAGCAGCCAAGATGGGCGGGGGGGCCCTACGCAGTATTTT.

The rearrangement links TRBV9 to TRBJ1-2, with 7 bases that match TRBD1. The CDR3 is 15 residues long. Germline V gene lookup returns CDR1 SGDLS and CDR2 YYNGEE. V lost 4 bases to trimming and J lost 0 bases; unmatched junction nucleotides: 6. CDR3 nucleotide sequence: TGTGCCAGCAGCCCAACAGGGGCGGCTAACTATGGCTACACCTTC. This codes for CASSPTGAANYGYTF.

The genes are TRBV7-9 and TRBJ1-5; 9 bases are shared with TRBD1. Germline V CDR1 and CDR2: SEHNR, FQNEAQ (reference sequence). The trim removed 3 bases at V and 6 bases at J, leaving 3 bases unmatched. The length of the CDR3 is 14 residues. CDR3: CASSFGTGIQPQHF. In DNA form, the CDR3 reads TGTGCCAGCAGCTTCGGGACAGGGATTCAGCCCCAGCATTTT.

This clone was recorded once. The chain combines TRBV11-2 with TRBJ2-3, with 11 bases aligning to TRBD2. With V trimmed by 3 bases and J by 1 base, 9 bases remained unmatched. CDR3 length: 18 residues. CDR1 is SGHAT, CDR2 FQNNGV, per germline. The CDR3 DNA reads TGTGCCAGCAGCTTGACTAGCGGGGCGCAGCGTGGCACAGATACGCAGTATTTT. The encoded protein is CASSLTSGAQRGTDTQYF.

The chain combines TRBV27 with TRBJ1-2; D uncertain. V was trimmed by 2 bases and J by 6 bases, leaving 13 bases between them. The CDR3 is made up of 14 amino acids. CDR1 and CDR2 (germline): MNHEY, SMNVEV (reference sequence). The CDR3 DNA follows: TGTGCCAGCAGTTTAGATCGGGGTACGGATGGCTACACCTTC. It yields the protein CASSLDRGTDGYTF.

V gene TRBV12-3 or TRBV12-4 combines with J gene TRBJ2-5, with 7 bases lining up with TRBD1. Unmatched junction bases numbered 1, after V lost 5 bases and J lost 1 base. The CDR3 has 13 residues. CDR3 nucleotides: TGTGCCAGCAGTGACAGGGTCCAAGAGACCCAGTACTTC. It is translated as CASSDRVQETQYF.

The CDR3 nucleotides read TGTGCCAGCAGCAAAGTGGGGAGGGTTCTAGCTAACTATGGCTACACCTTC. Protein sequence: CASSKVGRVLANYGYTF. This sequence joins TRBV21-1 and TRBJ1-2. TRBV21-1 is a known pseudogene. This CDR3 spans 17 amino acids.

The rearrangement uses TRBV10-1 and TRBJ2-5, with D possibly TRBD2 on 6 matching bases. V was cut by 8 bases and J by 1 base, with 14 bases left in between. The CDR3 spans 14 residues. The germline CDR1 and CDR2 sequences are WNHNN and SYGVQD (reference sequence). The CDR3 sequence is CASAAGGTQETQYF. The CDR3 DNA reads as TGCGCCAGCGCGGCCGGGGGTACCCAAGAGACCCAGTACTTC.

This clone was seen once. The rearrangement uses TRBV7-6 and TRBJ1-5; maybe TRBD1 (5 bases). Germline CDR1 is SGHVS and CDR2 is FNYEAQ. This CDR3 spans 13 amino acids. The V and J ends lost 5 bases and 4 bases respectively, with 9 bases between them. The CDR3 reads CASSGQRNQPQHF. In DNA, the CDR3 is TGTGCCAGCAGCGGACAAAGAAATCAGCCCCAGCATTTT.

The V gene is TRBV6-5, the J gene TRBJ1-1; D possibly corresponds to TRBD1 (5 bases). V was cut by 2 bases and J by 1 base, with 8 bases left in between. From germline, CDR1 is MNHEY and CDR2 SVGAGI. The CDR3 has 14 amino acids. CDR3 residues: CASSYQGTNTEAFF. The CDR3 nucleotides read TGTGCCAGCAGTTACCAGGGAACGAACACTGAAGCTTTCTTT.

This clone was recorded only once. The genes are TRBV13 and TRBJ1-3; D remains ambiguous. Trimming took 1 base from V and 4 from J, leaving 11 bases between them. The CDR3 is made up of 15 amino acids. Germline CDR1 reads PRHDT; CDR2 reads FYEKMQ (reference sequence). The chain's CDR3 is CASSLDGRGGNTIYF. The CDR3 DNA reads as TGTGCCAGCAGCTTAGACGGGCGCGGGGGAAACACCATATATTTT.

The rearrangement uses TRBV7-3 and TRBJ2-7; 7 nucleotides align to TRBD2. CDR1 is SGHTA, CDR2 FQGTGA, per germline. Trimming cost V 1 base and J 5 bases; bases outside gene matches: 5. The CDR3 spans 14 residues. The CDR3 DNA follows: TGTGCCAGCAGCTTAAACAGCGGGGTCCACGAGCAGTACTTC. This sequence encodes CASSLNSGVHEQYF.

This sequence joins TRBV6-5 and TRBJ1-1, with 7 bases aligning to TRBD1. V dropped 7 bases and J dropped 0; count of bases not matched to a gene: 8. The CDR3 length is 15 residues. The V gene's germline CDR1 is MNHEY and CDR2 SVGAGI. CDR3 sequence reads: CASIFGTAMNTEAFF. The CDR3 coding sequence is TGTGCCAGCATTTTTGGGACAGCCATGAACACTGAAGCTTTCTTT.

V is TRBV12-5 and J is TRBJ1-5; D perhaps matches TRBD1 (6 bases). V was clipped by 1 base and J by 7 bases, with 23 bases between them. This CDR3 has 18 amino acids. Germline CDR1 reads LGHNT; CDR2 reads FRNRAP. CDR3 loop: CASGLEPSNTGPRQPQHF. Here the CDR3 DNA reads TGTGCTAGTGGTTTGGAACCCTCTAATACAGGGCCACGCCAGCCCCAGCATTTT.

This rearrangement joins TRBV6-5 to TRBJ1-1; 10 bases match TRBD1. CDR1 and CDR2 from the germline V gene are MNHEY and SVGAGI. The CDR3 is 14 amino acids. V dropped 2 bases and J dropped 4; count of bases not matched to a gene: 1. The CDR3 DNA reads as TGTGCCAGCAGTTACGGGGACAGGGGCACTGAAGCTTTCTTT. The encoded protein is CASSYGDRGTEAFF.

The chain is built from TRBV5-5 and TRBJ1-1; weak D call: TRBD1 (6 bases). Germline-derived CDR1 and CDR2 are SGHKS and YYEKEE (reference sequence). The CDR3 is 13 residues long. V was pared by 4 bases and J by 4 bases, with 11 bases between. The CDR3 DNA reads as TGTGCCAGCAGCCCGACAGGAAGCACTGAAGCTTTCTTT. Residues: CASSPTGSTEAFF.

The V call is TRBV10-3, the J call TRBJ2-3; 13 bases match TRBD2. J gave up 6 bases and V 0 bases, and 6 bases lay outside the gene matches. CDR3 length: 17 residues. Per the germline V gene, CDR1 is ENHRY and CDR2 is SYGVKD. The CDR3, as DNA: TGTGCCATCAGTGAGTCTCCGACTAGCGGGGGGTCGGATACGCAGTATTTT. Its translation: CAISESPTSGGSDTQYF.

This clone was detected once. The CDR3 DNA reads TGCGCCAGCAGTGAGAGACAGAACACCGGGGAGCTGTTTTTT. Protein: CASSERQNTGELFF. V usage is TRBV10-2 and J usage is TRBJ2-2; D is unresolved. The CDR3 sequence is 14 residues long. Trimming left V 2 bases short and J 1 base short, with 5 bases between. Germline CDR1 and CDR2: WSHSY and SAAADI.

The chain links TRBV6-5 to TRBJ2-3, with 8 bases fitting TRBD2. CDR1 MNHEY and CDR2 SVGAGI come from the germline V gene. V gave up 5 bases and J gave up 1 base; unmatched junction bases: 2. The CDR3 runs 14 residues. The CDR3 loop reads CASSRAGGTDTQYF. The CDR3, as DNA: TGTGCCAGCAGTCGAGCGGGGGGCACAGATACGCAGTATTTT.